One sample yielded the 24 T cell receptor beta chains listed below, sequenced in a study of blood T cells in healthy people across ages (dated by TCRdb to the mid-2010s). The library was prepared using 5' RACE. The sample was run on an Illumina HiSeq 2500. A second 7 to 11 cycle PCR used a sample-barcoded 5' primer and a J-beta primer mix. TCRdb took the public reads, trimmed them with fastp at Q25, ran MiXCR for clone calling and kept in-frame beta chains. Rows with a matching CDR3 protein are joined into one entry that keeps the most common DNA and genes. The sample table shows under 1 million distinct CDR3 sequences, and around two fifths are seen once. The ten largest account for around 18% of the sample. The sequenced sample was blood. Source of these receptors: a man aged 60 to 69 in good health.

The chain employs TRBV20-1 and TRBJ2-3, with 8 bases that match TRBD2. With 1 base clipped from V and 2 bases from J, the junction kept 8 bases outside the gene matches. The germline V gene encodes CDR1 DFQATT and CDR2 SNEGSKA (reference sequence). The CDR3 spans 16 residues. The CDR3 bases are TGCAGTGCTAGAGGGTTGAGCGGGGGTTACACAGATACGCAGTATTTT. This translates into CSARGLSGGYTDTQYF.

The sample holds many counts of this clonotype. The rearrangement links TRBV4-3 to TRBJ2-4, with a weak D call TRBD2 (7 bases). CDR1 is LGHNA and CDR2 is YSLEER in the germline V gene. V lost 0 bases, J lost 7 bases, and 22 bases lay in between. This CDR3 contains 18 residues. The CDR3 region has the DNA TGCGCCAGCAGCCAAGATTCCGCGCGGGGGCCTCAAGGGAACATTCAGTACTTC. Its translation is CASSQDSARGPQGNIQYF.

J is TRBJ2-7 and V is TRBV20-1, with 7 bases lining up with TRBD1. The CDR3 covers 14 residues. Germline V gene data show CDR1 as DFQATT and CDR2 as SNEGSKA (reference sequence). Germline trimming cut 5 bases from V and 1 base from J; bases unmatched to any gene: 8. CDR3 DNA sequence: TGCAGTGCTCCGTTCCGCAGGGGGTCCTACGAGCAGTACTTC. It is translated as CSAPFRRGSYEQYF.

The table lists this clonotype with a few counts. J is TRBJ1-1 and V is TRBV7-9; D remains ambiguous. This CDR3 is built from 14 residues. Trimming shortened V by 7 bases and J by 2 bases, and 14 bases separated the two germline ends. CDR1 SEHNR and CDR2 FQNEAQ come from the germline V gene (reference sequence). The CDR3 reads CASTSGLPNTEAFF. The CDR3 DNA follows: TGTGCCAGCACCTCGGGCCTGCCAAACACTGAAGCTTTCTTT.

The table lists this clonotype with a few counts. J is TRBJ2-1 and V is TRBV12-3 or TRBV12-4, with D perhaps assigned TRBD1 or TRBD2 (5 bases each). Trimming pared 4 bases from V and 1 base from J, leaving 11 bases between. The CDR3 sequence is 15 residues long. CDR3 sequence reads: CASSSGTPSYNEQFF. The CDR3 DNA reads TGTGCCAGCAGTTCCGGGACCCCATCCTACAATGAGCAGTTCTTC.

This chain uses TRBV25-1 with TRBJ2-7; a weak D match, TRBD2 (6 bases). This CDR3 has 16 amino acids. Trimming shortened V by 6 bases and J by 0 bases, and 18 bases separated the two germline ends. CDR1 is MGHDK and CDR2 is SYGVNS in the germline V gene. This CDR3 reads CASRGLTKSNSYEQYF. CDR3 nucleotides: TGTGCCAGCAGGGGACTCACTAAGAGCAACTCCTACGAGCAGTACTTC.

The rearrangement links TRBV3-1 to TRBJ2-5; no clear D gene. Trimming took off 1 base at V and 5 bases at J, with 8 bases between the two ends. CDR1 and CDR2 (germline): LGHDT, YNNKEL (reference sequence). The CDR3 consists of 13 residues. The CDR3 DNA reads as TGTGCCAGCAGCCAAGTGGGGTATGAGACCCAGTACTTC. The encoded protein is CASSQVGYETQYF.

The chain combines TRBV5-1 with TRBJ2-3, with unresolved D. Trimming cost V 0 bases and J 1 base, with 6 bases left between them. This CDR3 is built from 14 residues. CDR1 SGHRS and CDR2 YFSETQ come from the germline V gene. As DNA, the CDR3 is TGCGCCAGCAGCTTGGAGTGGGGCACAGATACGCAGTATTTT. Its translation is CASSLEWGTDTQYF.

Note on this clonotype: The junction departs from germline at one end; a sequencing error may be responsible. The rearrangement joins TRBV6-1 to TRBJ2-3; no firm D call. CDR3 length equals 17 residues. Germline V gene lookup returns CDR1 MNHNS and CDR2 SASEGT. In nucleotides, the CDR3 is TGTGCCGGCAGTGAAGCGCACCGGGCCGAGTCCACAGATACGCAGTATTTT. Its protein is CAGSEAHRAESTDTQYF.

The chain has TRBV25-1 and TRBJ2-3; 11 bases are a match to TRBD2. CDR3 size: 14 residues. V lost 4 bases and J lost 10; bases outside the gene matches: 7. The germline gives CDR1 MGHDK, CDR2 SYGVNS. CDR3 loop: CASSAASGGHPQYF. CDR3 coding DNA: TGTGCCAGCAGTGCGGCTAGCGGGGGGCACCCGCAGTATTTT.

This clonotype was detected a few times. The chain joins TRBV18 to TRBJ2-5; 9 positions agree with TRBD1. V shed 6 bases and J 8 bases; nucleotides not matched to a gene: 7. The CDR3 is 13 amino acids. Germline-derived CDR1 and CDR2 are KGHSH and LQKENI. The CDR3 protein is CASSSGTGCTQYF. CDR3 nucleotides: TGTGCCAGCTCGTCCGGGACAGGGTGCACCCAGTACTTC.

This clonotype has just a few counts. The V call is TRBV6-4, the J call TRBJ2-5; a weak D match, TRBD2 (6 bases). The germline V gene encodes CDR1 MRHNA and CDR2 SNTAGT. V lost 8 bases and J lost 1, with 11 bases in between. The length of the CDR3 is 13 residues. The CDR3 DNA reads as TGTGCCAGCGGGGTTAGCGGCCAAGAGACCCAGTACTTC. Translating gives CASGVSGQETQYF.

The CDR3: CAWSVRSGTYEQYF. CDR3 nucleotides: TGTGCCTGGAGTGTACGAAGCGGAACCTACGAGCAGTACTTC. The V gene is TRBV30, the J gene TRBJ2-7, with a weak D call TRBD2 (5 bases). CDR3 length: 14 amino acids. Germline lookup yields CDR1 GTSNPN and CDR2 SVGIG (reference sequence). Trimming pared 0 bases from V and 2 bases from J, leaving 11 bases between. The full variable domain, its missing parts supplied by reference TRBV30 and TRBJ2-7, is SQTIHQWPATLVQPVGSPLSLECTVEGTSNPNLYWYRQAAGRGLQLLFYSVGIGQISSEVPQNLSASRPQDRQFILSSKKLLLSDSGFYLCAWSVRSGTYEQYFGPGTRLTVT.

V and J are TRBV5-1 and TRBJ2-7; TRBD2 matches 7 bases. Near its end, the DNA agrees better with TRBJ2-5, so the J call may be wrong. The CDR3 sequence is 13 residues long. The germline V gene has CDR1 SGHRS and CDR2 YFSETQ. The CDR3 region is CASGRAEQETQYF. The DNA of the CDR3 is TGCGCCAGTGGGAGGGCAGAGCAAGAGACCCAGTACTTC.

The sample holds a few counts of this clonotype. The chain joins TRBV4-1 to TRBJ2-3; TRBD1 agrees at 7 bases. This CDR3 has 16 amino acids. Germline V gene data show CDR1 as MGHRA and CDR2 as YSYEKL. With 1 base clipped from V and 3 bases from J, the junction kept 7 bases outside the gene matches. CDR3 in DNA: TGCGCCAGCAGCCAAGGACAGGGCAAGGTAACAGATACGCAGTATTTT. Its protein product is CASSQGQGKVTDTQYF.

This clonotype turned up a few times. The gene calls are TRBV20-1 and TRBJ2-1; 7 positions match TRBD1. Germline V CDR1 and CDR2: DFQATT, SNEGSKA (reference sequence). This CDR3 comprises 12 residues. The V segment lost 3 bases and the J segment 12 bases; nucleotides outside the gene matches: 8. The CDR3 loop is CSASYRGRGQFF. CDR3 DNA sequence: TGCAGTGCTAGTTACAGGGGTCGGGGGCAGTTCTTC.

J is TRBJ2-3 and V is TRBV9; 9 bases align to TRBD2. Losses at the gene ends were 0 bases for V and 9 bases for J; bases not matched to a gene: 5. Germline assignment: CDR1 SGDLS and CDR2 YYNGEE. The CDR3 runs 14 residues. Here the CDR3 reads CASSVESGGNTQYF. The CDR3 nucleotides read TGTGCCAGCAGCGTAGAGAGCGGGGGGAACACGCAGTATTTT.

The V call is TRBV13, the J call TRBJ2-5; TRBD2 aligns across 14 bases. The last part of the DNA fits TRBJ2-1 better; the J call may be wrong. The germline V gene encodes CDR1 PRHDT and CDR2 FYEKMQ (reference sequence). This CDR3 is built from 16 residues. CDR3 loop: CASSSGTSGSWETQFF. CDR3 sequence (DNA): TGTGCCAGCAGCTCCGGGACTAGCGGGAGTTGGGAGACCCAGTTCTTC.

This chain connects TRBV7-9 to TRBJ2-6; no clear D gene. Per germline, CDR1 SEHNR and CDR2 FQNEAQ (reference sequence). V was shortened by 5 bases and J by 1 base, with 12 bases between the two germline ends. This CDR3 region has 16 residues. The CDR3 nucleotides read TGTGCCAGCAGCCCCCCCGGGCTTTCTGGGGCCAACGTCCTGACTTTC. Translation gives CASSPPGLSGANVLTF.

Only a few counts were recorded for this clonotype. The V gene is TRBV6-6, the J gene TRBJ2-1; D is ambiguous. CDR3 length: 17 residues. With 1 base removed from V and 2 bases from J, the gap between germline ends came to 15 bases. CDR1 is MNHNY, CDR2 SVGAGI, per germline (reference sequence). Here the CDR3 reads CASSYLAPSETYNEQFF. The CDR3 DNA follows: TGTGCCAGCAGTTACTTGGCCCCTAGTGAGACCTACAATGAGCAGTTCTTC.

The V call is TRBV9, the J call TRBJ2-3; D gene ambiguous. The CDR3 loop spans 14 amino acids. V was cut by 4 bases and J by 1 base, with 10 bases left in between. Germline V gives CDR1 SGDLS, CDR2 YYNGEE. The CDR3 nucleotides are TGTGCCAGCAGCCCAACGCCTGGCACAGATACGCAGTATTTT. It specifies CASSPTPGTDTQYF.

The chain joins TRBV24-1 to TRBJ2-1; D is unresolved. The germline V and J ends were trimmed by 2 bases and 8 bases, with 12 bases remaining between them. In germline, CDR1 is KGHDR, CDR2 SFDVKD. CDR3 length: 14 residues. The CDR3 reads CATSDSGRMDEQFF. CDR3 sequence (DNA): TGTGCCACCAGTGATTCGGGCCGGATGGATGAGCAGTTCTTC.

The chain recombines TRBV20-1 with TRBJ2-1, with 11 bases lining up with TRBD2. J lost 4 bases, V lost 3 bases, and 5 bases had no gene match. This CDR3 contains 15 residues. Germline V gene sequence: CDR1 DFQATT, CDR2 SNEGSKA (reference sequence). The CDR3 DNA is TGCAGTGCTAGTCGGACTAGCGGGTATTACAATGAGCAGTTCTTC. Amino acid sequence: CSASRTSGYYNEQFF.

The chain links TRBV15 to TRBJ2-7; a weak D match, TRBD1 (6 bases). From germline, CDR1 is LNHNV and CDR2 YYDKDF (reference sequence). V was trimmed by 0 bases and J by 5 bases, leaving 14 bases between them. The CDR3 extends over 15 amino acids. The CDR3 loop reads CATSRDWGQGNEQYF. As DNA, the CDR3 is TGTGCCACCAGCAGAGACTGGGGGCAGGGTAACGAGCAGTACTTC.